The sequence of this TCR beta chain was determined in a study of T cell responses to AZD1222 COVID-19 vaccine. TCRdb keeps only in-frame clones here, not all; method: immunoSEQ multiplex PCR. The sample gives fewer than 200,000 clones, roughly 92% of which show up once; under 11% is in the top ten. Of note for this clone: The target antigen is unknown.

CDR1 is SGHDT and CDR2 is YYEEEE in the germline V gene. After removal of 4 bases from V and 9 bases from J, the junction contained 6 bases not matched to a gene. The CDR3 has 12 amino acids. Study results and caveats: Baseline seropositivity characterized only six AZD1222 recipients. Two doses of AZD1222 preceded a rise in Spike-specific TCR breadth and depth. After the peak T cell response, and only then, were repertoires sampled. Regions 160-218 and 743-854 dominated among vaccine-associated CD4 TCRs spanning spike.

Source: peripheral blood, taken on day 0 of AZD1222 vaccination. The TCR originated in an adult in good health. The gene calls are TRBV5-6 and TRBJ1-1, with TRBD1 identical over 7 bases. The CDR3, as DNA: TGTGCCAGCAGCCTTGACAGGGTACAAGCTTTCTTT. Protein sequence: CASSLDRVQAFF.